Listed below are T cell receptor beta chains from one sample, sequenced in a study of blood T cell repertoires in COVID-19. Method: immunoSEQ multiplex PCR; TCRdb's copy keeps in-frame clones and lacks some. This sample has approximately 110,000 clones, with 80% to 90% found just once. The material sequenced was peripheral blood. The receptor set was obtained from a woman aged 80 or over with acute or convalescent COVID-19. Both conserved end residues are part of each CDR3. The order of the fields is J gene, V gene, CDR3 protein.

J gene: TRBJ1-2; V gene: TRBV5-1; CDR3 protein: CASSLDGEVTDYGYTF
J gene: TRBJ2-5; V gene: TRBV6-2/TRBV6-3; CDR3 protein: CASSPTGQSRETQYF
J gene: TRBJ2-3; V gene: TRBV12-3/TRBV12-4; CDR3 protein: CASSFRDGDTQYF
J gene: TRBJ1-2; V gene: TRBV7-8; CDR3 protein: CASATSWGDYGYTF
J gene: TRBJ2-7; V gene: TRBV3-1/TRBV3-2; CDR3 protein: CASSQDPTPGLADEQYF
J gene: TRBJ2-3; V gene: TRBV4-1; CDR3 protein: CASSHPQGGLSTDTQYF
J gene: TRBJ2-3; V gene: TRBV4-3; CDR3 protein: CASSQERTSGNTQYF
J gene: TRBJ1-5; V gene: TRBV18; CDR3 protein: CASSPGGGQPQHF
J gene: TRBJ2-5; V gene: TRBV7-9; CDR3 protein: CASSPHNGETQYF
J gene: TRBJ2-7; V gene: TRBV30; CDR3 protein: CAWGTSYEQYF
J gene: TRBJ1-3; V gene: TRBV18; CDR3 protein: CATGASSGNTIYF
J gene: TRBJ1-4; V gene: TRBV7-8; CDR3 protein: CASSLTASGQEKLFF
J gene: TRBJ2-2; V gene: TRBV19; CDR3 protein: CASTPVSRGELFF
J gene: TRBJ2-5; V gene: TRBV2; CDR3 protein: CASKGRTHQETQYF
J gene: TRBJ2-5; V gene: TRBV30; CDR3 protein: CAWSRDRRETQYF
J gene: TRBJ2-2; V gene: TRBV28; CDR3 protein: CASSRRGGSGELFF
J gene: TRBJ1-1; V gene: TRBV30; CDR3 protein: CAWSRGGTEAFF
J gene: TRBJ2-3; V gene: TRBV6-2/TRBV6-3; CDR3 protein: CASSYVAGPQYF
J gene: TRBJ2-7; V gene: TRBV28; CDR3 protein: CASSSDPKRLISYEQYF
J gene: TRBJ2-5; V gene: TRBV27; CDR3 protein: CASRRAFQETQYF
J gene: TRBJ2-1; V gene: TRBV5-6; CDR3 protein: CASRTLAGGWNEQFF
J gene: TRBJ2-3; V gene: TRBV5-1; CDR3 protein: CASSLGGTSGGASNTQYF
J gene: TRBJ2-5; V gene: TRBV11-2; CDR3 protein: CASSLGSAINQETQYF
J gene: TRBJ1-2; V gene: TRBV30; CDR3 protein: CAWSGWSGGGYTF
J gene: TRBJ2-7; V gene: TRBV28; CDR3 protein: CASRPMTGGFDEQYF
J gene: TRBJ2-7; V gene: TRBV25-1; CDR3 protein: CASSATGGYEQYF
J gene: TRBJ1-6; V gene: TRBV6-5; CDR3 protein: CASRRDTNLNSPLHF
J gene: TRBJ1-2; V gene: TRBV3-1/TRBV3-2; CDR3 protein: CASSQGTGFGYTF
J gene: TRBJ2-5; V gene: TRBV24-1; CDR3 protein: CATSPGQGIETQYF
J gene: TRBJ1-4; V gene: TRBV19; CDR3 protein: CASYSRRRGKLFF
J gene: TRBJ2-1; V gene: TRBV19; CDR3 protein: CASSIDLAGGQHNEQFF
J gene: TRBJ2-1; V gene: TRBV10-2; CDR3 protein: CASSESSGTYNEQFF
J gene: TRBJ1-2; V gene: TRBV24-1; CDR3 protein: CATSDPLGTGNYGYTF
J gene: TRBJ2-2; V gene: TRBV19; CDR3 protein: CASRAGHTGELFF
J gene: TRBJ2-2; V gene: TRBV5-5; CDR3 protein: CASSLAWTSGTGELFF